This TCR beta chain appears in the sequencing data of a study of cytomegalovirus exposure and HLA in healthy donors. Trimming removed 7 bases from V and 3 bases from J, with 10 bases in between. The CDR3 is 12 amino acids. In germline, CDR1 is MNHNS, CDR2 SASEGT. Researchers ran the PCR with 60 Vbeta and 13 Jbeta primers. Using immunoSEQ multiplex PCR, the repertoire was profiled, and TCRdb retains in-frame clones only, with some absent. The table includes 90,000 to 100,000 clones, around 66% detected once. This sequence originates from a man in his thirties or forties in good health and CMV-seronegative. Sequenced: PBMCs. This chain connects TRBV6-1 to TRBJ2-7, with D perhaps matching TRBD2 (5 bases). The CDR3: CASKERNYEQYF. CDR3 sequence (DNA): TGTGCCAGCAAAGAGCGGAACTACGAGCAGTACTTC.